A selection of T cell receptor beta chains follows, all from one sample in a study of regulatory T cells in long-lasting Graves disease. TCRdb re-derived calls from the multiplex PCR reads in MiXCR, one entry per CDR3 protein. The sample contains 700,000 or so distinct CDR3 sequences, around 32% of which appear only once. Here the sequenced sample was peripheral blood mononuclear cells (PBMCs), taken when the disease was refractory, from a patient treated with antithyroid drugs. These receptors all stem from a female donor with Graves disease. Each CDR3 is given with its conserved first and last residue. D genes are given only for firm matches. Rows give clone size only sometimes, using once, few, many, or a class for an expanded clone.

D	J	size	V	DNA	CDR3
.	TRBJ2-5	.	TRBV30	TGTGCCTGGAGTTTGGATGGAGAGACCCAGTACTTC	CAWSLDGETQYF
.	TRBJ1-2	.	TRBV14	TGTGCCAGCAGCCAAGATTGGCCGCCGGGTGGCTACACCTTC	CASSQDWPPGGYTF
TRBD2	TRBJ2-7	.	TRBV20-1	TGCAGTGCTAGGGCGCTAGCGGGAGCCTACGAGCAGTACTTC	CSARALAGAYEQYF
.	TRBJ1-1	few	TRBV6-1	TGTGCCAGCAGTCAAGGGTTGACTGAAGCTTTCTTT	CASSQGLTEAFF
.	TRBJ2-5	.	TRBV5-5	TGTGCCAGCAGCCCCGCTGGGACCGGGGAGACCCAGTACTTC	CASSPAGTGETQYF
.	TRBJ1-2	.	TRBV27	TGTGCCAGCAGCGAAATCTCGGAACACTCTAACTATGGCTACACCTTC	CASSEISEHSNYGYTF
TRBD1	TRBJ1-6	.	TRBV12-3/TRBV12-4	TGTGCCAGCAGTTCGGGGACAGGGGGTAATTCACCCCTCCACTTT	CASSSGTGGNSPLHF
.	TRBJ1-1	.	TRBV28	TGTGCCAGCAGTTTGGGACGTCGGGGCACTGAAGCTCTCTTT	CASSLGRRGTEALF
.	TRBJ1-1	.	TRBV5-4	TGTGCCAGCAGCTTGGAACAGGGAATTGAGGGTGCTTTCTTT	CASSLEQGIEGAFF
.	TRBJ2-7	.	TRBV10-3	TGTGCCATCAGTGGCAGCTACGAGCAGTACTTC	CAISGSYEQYF
TRBD1	TRBJ2-5	few	TRBV19	TGTGCCAGTAGCCGAGCCCGTTTGACAGGGGGCCGGGAGACCCAGTACTTC	CASSRARLTGGRETQYF
TRBD1	TRBJ2-7	few	TRBV7-9	TGTGCCAGCAGCTTATTAGGGACAGGAGCCTACGAGCAGTACTTC	CASSLLGTGAYEQYF
TRBD1	TRBJ1-1	few	TRBV10-3	TGTGCCATCAGTCCGGGACAGGGGGATAAGGGAGCTTTCTTT	CAISPGQGDKGAFF
.	TRBJ1-2	many	TRBV28	TGTGCCAGCAGTTTCCAAGCAGGGCCCTTCTATGGCTACACCTTC	CASSFQAGPFYGYTF
.	TRBJ2-7	.	TRBV6-1	TGTGCCAGCAGTGTTGAAGCGATCAGCTCCTACGAGCAGTACTTC	CASSVEAISSYEQYF
.	TRBJ1-1	few	TRBV25-1	TGTGCCAGCAGTGAACGGGGGGGCATGAACACTGAAGCTTTCTTT	CASSERGGMNTEAFF
.	TRBJ2-5	few	TRBV20-1	TGCAGTGCTAGGGTTGTCGGGGCCCAGTACTTC	CSARVVGAQYF
.	TRBJ1-4	.	TRBV12-3/TRBV12-4	TGTGCCAGCAGTTACCCCGGGGCAACTAATGAAAAACTGTTTTTT	CASSYPGATNEKLFF
.	TRBJ1-2	many	TRBV2	TGTGCCAGCAGTGAAGACACCAACTATGGCTACACCTTC	CASSEDTNYGYTF
.	TRBJ1-2	few	TRBV30	TGTGCCTGGACCCCCCACAACTATGGCTACACCTTC	CAWTPHNYGYTF
.	TRBJ2-5	many	TRBV12-3/TRBV12-4	TGTGCCAGCAGCTCGAAGGGTTGGGGAGAGACCCAGTACTTC	CASSSKGWGETQYF
.	TRBJ2-7	few	TRBV27	TGTGCCAGCAGTTTATCGGTCAGGACCTACGAGCAGTACTTC	CASSLSVRTYEQYF
.	TRBJ2-7	.	TRBV5-6	TGTGCCAGCAGCTTGAATAGCCGAGAGTACTTC	CASSLNSREYF
.	TRBJ2-2	.	TRBV2	TGTGCCAGCAGGGGGGACGCGAACACCGGGGAGCTGTTTTTT	CASRGDANTGELFF
.	TRBJ1-6	many	TRBV12-3/TRBV12-4	TGTGCCAGCAGTTTAGGGGGACACTATAATTCACCCCTCCACTTT	CASSLGGHYNSPLHF
.	TRBJ1-1	.	TRBV7-9	TGTGCCAGCAGTTGGGACACCCCGAGCACTGAAGCTTTCTTT	CASSWDTPSTEAFF
TRBD1	TRBJ2-7	.	TRBV28	TGTGCCAGCAAAGGGCACCAGGGGGTCTACGAGCAGTACTTC	CASKGHQGVYEQYF
TRBD2	TRBJ2-7	few	TRBV27	TGTGCCACCCGAGTAGCGGGAGACTACGAGCAGTACTTC	CATRVAGDYEQYF
TRBD1	TRBJ1-1	few	TRBV27	TGTGCCAGCAGTACGACAGGGGGCGCGGTCACTGAAGCTTTCTTT	CASSTTGGAVTEAFF
.	TRBJ1-2	few	TRBV25-1	TGTGCCAGCAGTGGTTTCGGGGACTACACCTTC	CASSGFGDYTF
.	TRBJ1-1	many	TRBV12-3/TRBV12-4	TGTGCCAGCAGCACCGGGGTGGGTACTGAAGCTTTCTTT	CASSTGVGTEAFF
.	TRBJ1-5	many	TRBV6-1	TGTGCCAGCAGCCTTTTAAGGGGTGAGAGCAATCAGCCCCAGCATTTT	CASSLLRGESNQPQHF
.	TRBJ2-7	few	TRBV5-1	TGCGCCAGCAGCCCCCGGCGGGACTACGAGCAGTACTTC	CASSPRRDYEQYF
.	TRBJ1-5	.	TRBV20-1	TGCAGTGCTAGGTCCGGGTTTAGCAATCAGCCCCAGCATTTT	CSARSGFSNQPQHF
.	TRBJ2-5	.	TRBV20-1	TGCAGTGCCCCCGGGGCGGCCCGGGAGACCCAGTACTTC	CSAPGAARETQYF
TRBD2	TRBJ2-5	few	TRBV20-1	TGCAGTGCAACGTCGAGCGGGAGGGCAGAGACCCAGTACTTC	CSATSSGRAETQYF